This note documents a single T cell receptor (beta chain) sequence. The target of this receptor is not known. Base qualities were left out, and no much larger clone turns up one base away. The data were obtained in a study of shared clonotypes between healthy human individuals (dated by TCRdb to the early 2020s). A note on the overall study: The cohort included a few men and two women between 18 and 49 years of age. Per donor, leukapheresis produced somewhere between about 0.94 and 9.5 billion PBMCs. For each donor, three plates each were used for CD4 naive and CD4 memory, two plates were used for CD8 naive, and one plate was used for CD8 memory. Different laboratories and diverse techniques were used to prepare libraries and sequence TCR repertoires, to increase sequencing depth and limit assay-specific biases. To estimate repertoire size and how much clonotypes are shared between individuals, the study performed deep sequencing of blood TCR repertoires from roughly five healthy adults.

Using the deep immunoSEQ assay, TCR CDR3 regions were amplified from genomic DNA by multiplex PCR. For each cell subset, the extracted genomic DNA was distributed evenly across all wells of several immunoSEQ 96-well plates, and each plate served as one replicate. Each replicate PCR for sorted subsets received around 200 ng genomic DNA, equal to 28,000 or so T cell genomes. The purified libraries were quantified using a Qubit 3.0 fluorometer, sized with a Bioanalyzer 2100, and then quantified again using the KAPA Library Quantification kit. A separate single-read 150-cycle Illumina NextSeq 550 flow cell was used to sequence each immunoSEQ 96-well plate. On the authors' methods: The immunoSEQ output contained only junctional sequences without quality scores, so filtering could not match that applied to full-length reads. To assign V/J genes and CDR3, sequences were annotated against IMGT germline references using PyIR, a Python wrapper for IgBLAST v1.9. Reads were removed for weak V/J assignments (E-value above 1e-6), missing CDR3, stop codons, out-of-frame junctions, or ambiguous translated residues. V3J clonotypes were defined by identical inferred V gene, J gene, and CDR3 amino acid sequence. Percentage overlap between repertoires was calculated by dividing the number of shared unique clonotypes by the size of the smaller repertoire. RTK rarefaction, the Chao1 estimator, and Recon v2.1 estimates of unobserved clonotypes were used to assess repertoire richness. OLGA was used to compute generation probabilities for all TCRbeta clonotypes that the gDNA method yielded from a few donors. Sourced from immuneACCESS, this table was stored by TCRdb with only in-frame sequences that have V and J called. A share of the clones is absent; for the studies checked, an unresolved V gene accounts for under half, and the remainder has no known explanation. The DNA was the basis for D and trimming; V, J and clone size are from that table. Present in this sample are 2 million to 2.5 million clones, about 95% of which were seen just once. The biggest ten clones account for about 1.1% of the sample.

CD8 naive samples were CD45RO-negative cells positively selected for CCR7, giving a CD45RA+CCR7+ population that excluded TemRA cells. Healthy HIV-negative adults with no recently reported acute infections or vaccinations were included as donors. All donors were Caucasian adults living in Nashville, Tennessee, USA. After blood collection by leukapheresis, PBMCs were isolated using Ficoll-Histopaque density gradient centrifugation and then cryopreserved in the vapor phase of liquid nitrogen. Analytical flow cytometry was used to check the purity and quantity of every magnetically sorted T cell population. From each sorted fraction, genomic DNA was isolated and quantified by UV absorbance on a Nanodrop 2000c. What the authors observed across the whole study: Naive subsets generally had larger estimated clonotype richness than memory subsets. Based on pairwise subsampling, the degree of clonotype sharing among donors was expected to be affected by sequencing depth. Even with the large sequencing depth, rarefaction of the sorted-subset datasets indicated that sequencing was incomplete. Sampling was limited to blood, and TCR repertoires in tissue likely differ from TCR repertoires in blood. About 4.5% of naive CD4, 3% to 3.5% of naive CD8, 2.3% of memory CD4, and 0.4% of memory CD8 clonotypes were shared across a few donors. Compared with non-shared clonotypes, the clonotypes found in all four sorted-subset donors had higher generation probabilities. Because the study included only a small number of donors, the genetic and exposure-history diversity represented was limited.

CDR3 length: 13 amino acids, cysteine to phenylalanine. Only the CDR3 portion is preserved as DNA: 39 bases, with reading frame beginning at the first base. CDR1 and CDR2 are drawn from the germline V gene (reference sequence): MNHEY, SMNVEV. V is pared back by 6 bases and J by 3 bases, with 11 bases lying between the germline termini. Sequences were obtained from naive CD8+ T cells sorted from blood. The cell subset or site label, as the study defines it: CD45RA+CCR7+. This sequence uses TRBV27 and TRBJ1-1; the D gene is not confidently resolved. The receptor's source is a man younger than 35 in good health. The DNA sequence follows: TGTGCCAGCAGCCAAACCCCGTACACTGAAGCTTTCTTT. This translates into CASSQTPYTEAFF.